Below, 21 T cell receptor beta chains from the same sample are listed, as sequenced in a study of human T cells and chemical hapten exposure. TCRdb fed the RACE reads into MiXCR, producing one record per CDR3 protein. The table has around 340,000 distinct CDR3 sequences, around 7% seen once. Time point noted: patch test 1, 2 weeks after DPC sensitization. Treatment reported: therapeutic diphenylcyclopropenone sensitization with weekly scalp DPC. The source material was whole blood, sampled in connection with sensitization to the hapten diphenylcyclopropenone (DPC). Receptors originate from a woman in her late teens or twenties with alopecia areata. Some clones in this sample may be carry-over from other donors' samples.

J is TRBJ2-3 and V is TRBV7-9, with a tentative D call TRBD2 (5 bases). CDR1 is SEHNR and CDR2 is FQNEAQ in the germline V gene (reference sequence). The length of the CDR3 is 14 residues. Trimming took 5 bases from V and 5 from J, leaving 14 bases between them. CDR3 DNA: TGTGCCAGCAGCCCAGACTCTCGGGGAGATACGCAGTATTTT. The encoded protein is CASSPDSRGDTQYF.

The chain carries TRBV12-3 or TRBV12-4 and TRBJ2-3; 9 bases match TRBD2. The junction had 8 bases not matched to a gene; V was cut back by 7 bases and J by 3 bases. The CDR3 runs to 15 residues. As DNA, the CDR3 is TGTGCCAGCACCCGTAGGGCGGGGGGGACAGATACGCAGTATTTT. Its protein product is CASTRRAGGTDTQYF.

This clonotype appeared many times. The chain uses TRBV10-3 and TRBJ2-4, with 10 nucleotides matching TRBD1. V lost 8 bases to trimming and J lost 2 bases; unmatched junction nucleotides: 6. There are 15 residues in the CDR3. Germline loops: CDR1 ENHRY, CDR2 SYGVKD. The CDR3, as DNA: TGTGCCATCGGGACAGGGGTGGGTTCCAAAAACATTCAGTACTTC. Translated, it gives CAIGTGVGSKNIQYF.

The chain recombines TRBV5-1 with TRBJ2-6; 7 positions agree with TRBD1. V was clipped by 3 bases and J by 8 bases; unmatched bases: 14. Per germline, CDR1 SGHRS and CDR2 YFSETQ. This CDR3 has 17 residues. The CDR3 region has the DNA TGCGCCAGCAGCTCTCCAACCGAGCAGGGGGAGTCCAACGTCCTGACTTTC. Its protein is CASSSPTEQGESNVLTF. Full variable domain (rest looked up from reference TRBV5-1 and TRBJ2-6): KAGVTQTPRYLIKTRGQQVTLSCSPISGHRSVSWYQQTPGQGLQFLFEYFSETQRNKGNFPGRFSGRQFSNSRSEMNVSTLELGDSALYLCASSSPTEQGESNVLTFGAGSRLTVL.

This clonotype was counted many times. The genes are TRBV12-3 or TRBV12-4 and TRBJ1-1; 9 positions agree with TRBD1. V shed 4 bases, J shed 1 base, and the junction held 4 bases outside the gene matches. The CDR3 runs to 15 residues. DNA for the CDR3: TGTGCCAGCAGTTCGTTACAGGGGGCGAACACTGAAGCTTTCTTT. This encodes CASSSLQGANTEAFF.

This clonotype was seen repeatedly, ten times or more. This chain connects TRBV3-1 to TRBJ2-7; D is ambiguous. Germline assignment: CDR1 LGHDT and CDR2 YNNKEL (reference sequence). Trimming left V 1 base short and J 2 bases short, with 3 bases between. The CDR3 has 12 amino acids. CDR3 amino acids: CASSQAAYEQYF. The CDR3 DNA is TGTGCCAGCAGCCAAGCGGCCTACGAGCAGTACTTC.

DNA for the CDR3: TGTGCCAGCAGTCGGGGTAGAGAAAACATTCAGTACTTC. Translating gives CASSRGRENIQYF. V and J are TRBV11-2 and TRBJ2-4, with D perhaps matching TRBD2 (5 bases). Germline CDR1 reads SGHAT; CDR2 reads FQNNGV. The CDR3 totals 13 residues. Trimming left V 6 bases short and J 5 bases short, with 11 bases between.

V usage is TRBV20-1 and J usage is TRBJ1-1; TRBD1 matches at 9 bases. V dropped 3 bases and J dropped 3; count of bases not matched to a gene: 14. Per germline, CDR1 DFQATT and CDR2 SNEGSKA (reference sequence). The CDR3 runs 17 residues. CDR3 nucleotides: TGCAGTGCTAGTTATCGCCTGGACAGGGGTCGGGACACTGAAGCTTTCTTT. This gives the protein CSASYRLDRGRDTEAFF.

This clonotype was detected only a few times. J is TRBJ2-3 and V is TRBV7-6; D remains ambiguous. The germline V gene has CDR1 SGHVS and CDR2 FNYEAQ. V dropped 4 bases and J dropped 2 bases, with 10 bases sitting between them. This CDR3 comprises 14 residues. CDR3 sequence reads: CASSSPAPTDTQYF. The CDR3 region has the DNA TGTGCCAGCAGCTCTCCTGCGCCCACAGATACGCAGTATTTT.

The chain links TRBV6-6 to TRBJ1-4, with TRBD1 matching 10 bases. The CDR3 covers 13 residues. The V gene's germline CDR1 is MNHNY and CDR2 SVGAGI (reference sequence). The V segment lost 6 bases and the J segment 8 bases; nucleotides outside the gene matches: 3. The CDR3 nucleotides are TGTGCCAGCAGGGGACAGGGGCACGAAAAACTGTTTTTT. Translation gives CASRGQGHEKLFF.

The genes are TRBV6-2 or TRBV6-3 and TRBJ2-3, with a weak D call TRBD1 (5 bases). This CDR3 region has 13 residues. The germline V and J ends were trimmed by 10 bases and 0 bases, with 11 bases remaining between them. Per the germline V gene, CDR1 is MNHEY and CDR2 is SVGEGT. CDR3 loop: CAKDSPSTDTQYF. CDR3 sequence (DNA): TGTGCCAAAGACAGTCCTAGCACAGATACGCAGTATTTT.

In nucleotides, the CDR3 is TGTGCCAGCAGCGTAGCCGGCAACTATCCGGCTGAAGCTTTCTTT. This encodes CASSVAGNYPAEAFF. The V call is TRBV9, the J call TRBJ1-1; D is unclear. Germline CDR1 SGDLS, CDR2 YYNGEE. This CDR3 comprises 15 residues. Trimming took off 0 bases at V and 6 bases at J, with 15 bases between the two ends.

A few counts support this clonotype. The V and J genes are TRBV4-1 and TRBJ1-2; 11 bases map to TRBD1. The V and J ends lost 4 bases and 4 bases, in that order; junction bases with no gene match: 5. The CDR3 contains 15 residues. From germline, CDR1 is MGHRA and CDR2 YSYEKL. DNA of the CDR3: TGCGCCAGCAGCCGAGGACAGGGGGCGTCCTATGGCTACACCTTC. Residues: CASSRGQGASYGYTF.

The chain couples TRBV29-1 to TRBJ1-2; 7 bases line up with TRBD1. V gave up 5 bases and J gave up 4 bases; unmatched junction bases: 4. Germline CDR1 is SQVTM and CDR2 is ANQGSEA. The CDR3 loop spans 12 amino acids. CDR3 amino acids: CSVLQGIYGYTF. Here the CDR3 DNA reads TGCAGCGTTTTACAGGGGATCTATGGCTACACCTTC.

This clonotype was seen many times. The V and J genes are TRBV2 and TRBJ1-3, with TRBD1 matching over 9 bases. The CDR3 extends over 19 amino acids. CDR1 and CDR2 from the germline V gene are SNHLY and FYNNEI. J lost 0 bases, V lost 7 bases, and 16 bases had no gene match. CDR3 sequence (DNA): TGTGCCAGCACCCGACAGGGGGGAAGAAATTCACGCTCTGGAAACACCATATATTTT. It encodes CASTRQGGRNSRSGNTIYF.

Many counts were recorded for this clonotype. The J gene is TRBJ1-6, the V gene TRBV6-5; 7 bases line up with TRBD1. V gave up 2 bases and J gave up 7 bases; unmatched junction bases: 8. Germline CDR1 reads MNHEY; CDR2 reads SVGAGI. CDR3 length equals 16 residues. CDR3 nucleotide sequence: TGTGCCAGCAGTTACGCCGAAGACAGGGCAAATTCACCCCTCCACTTT. Translating it yields CASSYAEDRANSPLHF.

The V and J genes are TRBV29-1 and TRBJ2-4; 11 bases fit TRBD2. Trimming at V came to 2 bases and at J to 6 bases, leaving 3 bases not matched to a gene. The CDR3 runs to 14 residues. Per germline, CDR1 SQVTM and CDR2 ANQGSEA. The DNA of the CDR3 is TGCAGCGTTGAAACTAGCGGGGGAGTAAACATTCAGTACTTC. As protein: CSVETSGGVNIQYF. The entire variable domain, with the rest obtained from reference TRBV29-1 and TRBJ2-4, is as follows: SAVISQKPSRDICQRGTSLTIQCQVDSQVTMMFWYRQQPGQSLTLIATANQGSEATYESGFVIDKFPISRPNLTFSTLTVSNMSPEDSSIYLCSVETSGGVNIQYFGAGTRLSVL.

The chain recombines TRBV9 with TRBJ2-7; unclear D gene. The CDR3 is 14 residues long. The V end lost 0 bases, the J end lost 2 bases, and 9 bases lay between the germline ends. The germline CDR1 and CDR2 sequences are SGDLS and YYNGEE. The CDR3 sequence: CASSVGPDPYEQYF. In nucleotides, the CDR3 is TGTGCCAGCAGCGTAGGCCCGGACCCCTACGAGCAGTACTTC.

This clonotype was observed a handful of times. The genes are TRBV7-2 and TRBJ2-7; D is undetermined. The germline V gene encodes CDR1 SGHTA and CDR2 FQGNSA. V was pared by 3 bases and J by 2 bases, with 8 bases between. The CDR3 is 13 amino acids. CDR3 DNA: TGTGCCAGCAGCTTCACGGACCCCTACGAGCAGTACTTC. It specifies CASSFTDPYEQYF.

This clonotype was found a few times. The chain is built from TRBV20-1 and TRBJ1-1, with D possibly matching TRBD1 (5 bases). This CDR3 has 13 amino acids. V was trimmed by 1 base and J by 6 bases, leaving 12 bases between them. CDR1 and CDR2 (germline): DFQATT, SNEGSKA (reference sequence). The CDR3 region has the DNA TGCAGTGCTAGAGTCCCAGGGATGCCTGAAGCTTTCTTT. Amino acid sequence: CSARVPGMPEAFF.

This sequence joins TRBV5-1 and TRBJ2-7; tentatively, D is TRBD2 (6 bases). The CDR3 extends over 13 amino acids. V was shortened by 3 bases and J by 3 bases, with 10 bases between the two germline ends. The germline V gene has CDR1 SGHRS and CDR2 YFSETQ. CDR3 residues: CASSWDSGYEQYF. Written as DNA, the CDR3 is TGCGCCAGCAGCTGGGACTCAGGCTACGAGCAGTACTTC.